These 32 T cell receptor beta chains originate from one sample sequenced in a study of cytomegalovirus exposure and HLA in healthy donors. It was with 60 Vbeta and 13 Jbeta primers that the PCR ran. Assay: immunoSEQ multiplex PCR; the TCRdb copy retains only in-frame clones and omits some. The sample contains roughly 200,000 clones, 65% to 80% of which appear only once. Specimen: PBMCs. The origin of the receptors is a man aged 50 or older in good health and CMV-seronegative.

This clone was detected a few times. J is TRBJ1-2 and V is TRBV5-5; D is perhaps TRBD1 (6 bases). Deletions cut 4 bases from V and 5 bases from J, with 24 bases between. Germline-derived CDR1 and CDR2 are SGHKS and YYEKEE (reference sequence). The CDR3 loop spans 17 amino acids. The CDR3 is CASSPRDIIPLGYGYTF. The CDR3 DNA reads TGTGCCAGCAGCCCCCGGGACATTATCCCACTCGGGTATGGCTACACCTTC. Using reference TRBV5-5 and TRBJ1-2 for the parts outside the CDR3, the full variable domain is DAGVTQSPTHLIKTRGQQVTLRCSPISGHKSVSWYQQVLGQGPQFIFQYYEKEERGRGNFPDRFSARQFPNYSSELNVNALLLGDSALYLCASSPRDIIPLGYGYTFGSGTRLTVV.

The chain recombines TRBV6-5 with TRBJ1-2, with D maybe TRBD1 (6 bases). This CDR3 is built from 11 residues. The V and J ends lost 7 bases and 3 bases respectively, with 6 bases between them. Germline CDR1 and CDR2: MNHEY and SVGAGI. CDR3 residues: CASNRDYGYTF. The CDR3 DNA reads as TGTGCCAGCAACAGGGACTATGGCTACACCTTC.

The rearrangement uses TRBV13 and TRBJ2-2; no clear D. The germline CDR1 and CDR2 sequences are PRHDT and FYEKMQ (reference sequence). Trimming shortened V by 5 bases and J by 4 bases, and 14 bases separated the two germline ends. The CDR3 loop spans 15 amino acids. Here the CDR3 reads CASSPPSLSTGELFF. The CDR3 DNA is TGTGCCAGCAGCCCCCCATCGTTGAGCACCGGGGAGCTGTTTTTT.

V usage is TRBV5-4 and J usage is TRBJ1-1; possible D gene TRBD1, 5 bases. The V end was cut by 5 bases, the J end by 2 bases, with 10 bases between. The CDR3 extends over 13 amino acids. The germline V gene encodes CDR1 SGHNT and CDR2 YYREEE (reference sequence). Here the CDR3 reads CASRPDSNTEAFF. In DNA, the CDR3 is TGTGCCAGCAGACCCGACAGCAACACTGAAGCTTTCTTT.

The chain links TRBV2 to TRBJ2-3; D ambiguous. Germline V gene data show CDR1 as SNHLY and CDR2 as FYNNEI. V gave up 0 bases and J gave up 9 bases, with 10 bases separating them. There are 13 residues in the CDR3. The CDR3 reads CASSEALRLTQYF. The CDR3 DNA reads TGTGCCAGCAGTGAAGCGCTGAGACTCACGCAGTATTTT.

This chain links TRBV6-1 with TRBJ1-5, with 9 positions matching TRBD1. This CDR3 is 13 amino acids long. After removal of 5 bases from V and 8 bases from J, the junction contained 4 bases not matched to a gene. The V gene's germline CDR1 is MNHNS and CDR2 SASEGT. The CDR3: CASSLQGAKPQHF. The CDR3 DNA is TGTGCCAGCAGTCTACAGGGGGCCAAGCCCCAGCATTTT.

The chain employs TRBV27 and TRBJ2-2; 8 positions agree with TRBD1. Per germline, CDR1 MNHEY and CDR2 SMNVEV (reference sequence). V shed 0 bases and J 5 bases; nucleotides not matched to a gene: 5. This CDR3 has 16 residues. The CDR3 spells CASSLSGDRRTGELFF. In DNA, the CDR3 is TGTGCCAGCAGTTTATCCGGGGACAGGAGGACCGGGGAGCTGTTTTTT.

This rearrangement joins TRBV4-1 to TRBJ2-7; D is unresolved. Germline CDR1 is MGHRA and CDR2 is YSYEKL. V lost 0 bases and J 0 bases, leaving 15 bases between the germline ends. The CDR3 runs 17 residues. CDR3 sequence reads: CASSQDVQRPFSYEQYF. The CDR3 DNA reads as TGCGCCAGCAGCCAAGATGTTCAGCGCCCTTTCTCCTACGAGCAGTACTTC.

This CDR3 is CASSISPQGYEQFF. CDR3 nucleotides: TGTGCCAGTAGTATATCCCCCCAGGGGTATGAGCAGTTCTTC. The chain recombines TRBV19 with TRBJ2-1; maybe TRBD1 (6 bases). Deletions cut 2 bases from V and 8 bases from J, with 13 bases between. Germline lookup yields CDR1 LNHDA and CDR2 SQIVND (reference sequence). This CDR3 contains 14 residues.

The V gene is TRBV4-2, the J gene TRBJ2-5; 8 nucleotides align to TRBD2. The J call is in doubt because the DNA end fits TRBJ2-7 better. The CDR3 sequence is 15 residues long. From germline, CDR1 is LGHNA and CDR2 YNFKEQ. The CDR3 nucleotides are TGTGCCAGCAGCCAAGATCTCAGCGGGAGTAACGAGCAGTACTTC. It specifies CASSQDLSGSNEQYF.

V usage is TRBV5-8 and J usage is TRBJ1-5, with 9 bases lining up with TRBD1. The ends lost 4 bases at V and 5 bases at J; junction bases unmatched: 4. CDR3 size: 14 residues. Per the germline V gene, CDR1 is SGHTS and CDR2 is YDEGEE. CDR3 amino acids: CASSRGQGHQPQHF. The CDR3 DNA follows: TGTGCCAGCAGCAGGGGACAGGGCCATCAGCCCCAGCATTTT.

DNA of the CDR3: TGTGCCAGCAGCTCCCTTTGGGGGCGCGGGAGCTCCTACAATGAGCAGTTCTTC. As protein: CASSSLWGRGSSYNEQFF. The rearrangement joins TRBV5-6 to TRBJ2-1; maybe TRBD2 (7 bases). V lost 3 bases and J 0 bases, leaving 19 bases between the germline ends. CDR3 size: 18 residues. Germline V lookup: CDR1 SGHDT, CDR2 YYEEEE. The full variable domain, with the rest looked up from reference TRBV5-6 and TRBJ2-1, is DAGVTQSPTHLIKTRGQQVTLRCSPKSGHDTVSWYQQALGQGPQFIFQYYEEEERQRGNFPDRFSGHQFPNYSSELNVNALLLGDSALYLCASSSLWGRGSSYNEQFFGPGTRLTVL.

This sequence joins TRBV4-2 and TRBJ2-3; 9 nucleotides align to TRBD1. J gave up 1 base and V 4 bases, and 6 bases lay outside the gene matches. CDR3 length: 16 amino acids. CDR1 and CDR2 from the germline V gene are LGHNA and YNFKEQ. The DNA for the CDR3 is TGTGCCAGCAGCCCCCTGAGGACAGGGGGCACAGATACGCAGTATTTT. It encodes CASSPLRTGGTDTQYF.

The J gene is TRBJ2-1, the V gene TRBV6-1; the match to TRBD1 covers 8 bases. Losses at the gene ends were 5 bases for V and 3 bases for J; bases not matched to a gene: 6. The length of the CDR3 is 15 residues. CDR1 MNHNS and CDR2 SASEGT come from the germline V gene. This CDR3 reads CASSPGQGLYNEQFF. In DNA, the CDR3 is TGTGCCAGCAGTCCAGGACAGGGCCTCTACAATGAGCAGTTCTTC.

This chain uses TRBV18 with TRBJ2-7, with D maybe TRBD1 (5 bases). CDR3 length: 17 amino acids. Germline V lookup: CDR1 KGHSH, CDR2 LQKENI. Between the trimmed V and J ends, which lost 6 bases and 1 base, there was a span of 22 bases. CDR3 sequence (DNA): TGTGCCAGCTCCCCCCTATTGGGATCCCAGGGTTCCTACGAGCAGTACTTC. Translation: CASSPLLGSQGSYEQYF. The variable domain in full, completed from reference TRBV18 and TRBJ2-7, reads NAGVMQNPRHLVRRRGQEARLRCSPMKGHSHVYWYRQLPEEGLKFMVYLQKENIIDESGMPKERFSAEFPKEGPSILRIQQVVRGDSAAYFCASSPLLGSQGSYEQYFGPGTRLTVT.

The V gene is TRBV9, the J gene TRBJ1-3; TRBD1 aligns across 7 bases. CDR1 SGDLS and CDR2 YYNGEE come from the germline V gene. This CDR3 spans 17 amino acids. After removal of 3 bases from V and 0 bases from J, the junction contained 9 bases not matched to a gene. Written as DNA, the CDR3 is TGTGCCAGCAGCGAGAGGGGACAGAAAAGCTCTGGAAACACCATATATTTT. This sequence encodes CASSERGQKSSGNTIYF. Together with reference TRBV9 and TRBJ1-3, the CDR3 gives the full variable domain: DSGVTQTPKHLITATGQRVTLRCSPRSGDLSVYWYQQSLDQGLQFLIQYYNGEERAKGNILERFSAQQFPDLHSELNLSSLELGDSALYFCASSERGQKSSGNTIYFGEGSWLTVV.

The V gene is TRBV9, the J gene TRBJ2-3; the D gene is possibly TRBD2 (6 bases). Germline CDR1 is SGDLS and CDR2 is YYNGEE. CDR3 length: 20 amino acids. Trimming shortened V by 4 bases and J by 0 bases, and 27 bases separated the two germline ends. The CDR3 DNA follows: TGTGCCAGCAGCCCCGGGACTTATGAAACGCGGCAGCCCAGCACAGATACGCAGTATTTT. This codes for CASSPGTYETRQPSTDTQYF.

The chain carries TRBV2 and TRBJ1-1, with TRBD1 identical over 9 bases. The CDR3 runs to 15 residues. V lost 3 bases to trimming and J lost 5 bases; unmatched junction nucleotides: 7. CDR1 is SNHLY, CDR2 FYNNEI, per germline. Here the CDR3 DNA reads TGTGCCAGCAGTGACCTGACAGGGGGAAGAACTGAAGCTTTCTTT. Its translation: CASSDLTGGRTEAFF.

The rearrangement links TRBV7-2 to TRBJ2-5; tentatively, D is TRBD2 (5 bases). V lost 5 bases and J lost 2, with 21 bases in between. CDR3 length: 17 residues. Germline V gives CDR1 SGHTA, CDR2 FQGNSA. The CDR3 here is CASSPIWGAVEQETQYF. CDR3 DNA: TGTGCCAGCAGCCCCATCTGGGGAGCGGTTGAACAAGAGACCCAGTACTTC. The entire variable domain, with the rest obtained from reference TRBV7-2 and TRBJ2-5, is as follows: GAGVSQSPSNKVTEKGKDVELRCDPISGHTALYWYRQSLGQGLEFLIYFQGNSAPDKSGLPSDRFSAERTGGSVSTLTIQRTQQEDSAVYLCASSPIWGAVEQETQYFGPGTRLLVL.

The DNA for the CDR3 is TGTGCCATCACGGACAGCCTGAACACTGAAGCTTTCTTT. The encoded protein is CAITDSLNTEAFF. The chain recombines TRBV10-3 with TRBJ1-1; a weak D match, TRBD1 (6 bases). Trimming removed 7 bases at V and 0 bases at J, with 9 bases between. The length of the CDR3 is 13 residues. From germline, CDR1 is ENHRY and CDR2 SYGVKD.

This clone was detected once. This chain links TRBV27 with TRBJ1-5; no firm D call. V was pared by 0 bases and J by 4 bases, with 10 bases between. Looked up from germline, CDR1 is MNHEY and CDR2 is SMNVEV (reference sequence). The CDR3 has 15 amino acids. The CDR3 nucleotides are TGTGCCAGCAGTTTATCACGGGGTGGAAATCAGCCCCAGCATTTT. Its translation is CASSLSRGGNQPQHF.

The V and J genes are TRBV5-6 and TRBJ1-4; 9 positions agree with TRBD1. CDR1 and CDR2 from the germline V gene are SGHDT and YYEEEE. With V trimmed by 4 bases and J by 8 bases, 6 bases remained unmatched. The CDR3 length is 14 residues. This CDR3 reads CASSEQGAGEKLFF. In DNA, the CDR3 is TGTGCCAGCAGCGAACAGGGGGCGGGCGAAAAACTGTTTTTT.

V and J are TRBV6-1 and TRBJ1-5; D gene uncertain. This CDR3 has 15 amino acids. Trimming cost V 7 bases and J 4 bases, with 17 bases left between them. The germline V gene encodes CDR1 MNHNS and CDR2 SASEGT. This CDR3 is CASIPSLTRNQPQHF. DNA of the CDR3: TGTGCCAGCATACCCTCCCTTACTAGGAATCAGCCCCAGCATTTT.

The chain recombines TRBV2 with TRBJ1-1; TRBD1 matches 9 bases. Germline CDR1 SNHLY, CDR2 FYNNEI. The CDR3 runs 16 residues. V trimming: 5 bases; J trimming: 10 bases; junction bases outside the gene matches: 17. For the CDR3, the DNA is TGTGCCAGCAGTCATGCTCCGGGACAGGGAAGGTTGGTAGCTTTCTTT. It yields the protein CASSHAPGQGRLVAFF.

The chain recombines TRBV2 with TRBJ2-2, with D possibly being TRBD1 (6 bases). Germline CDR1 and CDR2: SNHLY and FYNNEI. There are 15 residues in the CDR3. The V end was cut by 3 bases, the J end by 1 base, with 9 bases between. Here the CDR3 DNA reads TGTGCCAGCAGTGACAGGGGCCTGAACACCGGGGAGCTGTTTTTT. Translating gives CASSDRGLNTGELFF.

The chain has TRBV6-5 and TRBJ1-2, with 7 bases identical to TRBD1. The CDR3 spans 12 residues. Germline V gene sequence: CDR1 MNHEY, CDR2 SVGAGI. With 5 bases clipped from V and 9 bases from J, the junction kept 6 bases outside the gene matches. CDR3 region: CASSTLTGSYTF. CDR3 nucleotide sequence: TGTGCCAGCAGTACCTTGACAGGGAGCTACACCTTC.

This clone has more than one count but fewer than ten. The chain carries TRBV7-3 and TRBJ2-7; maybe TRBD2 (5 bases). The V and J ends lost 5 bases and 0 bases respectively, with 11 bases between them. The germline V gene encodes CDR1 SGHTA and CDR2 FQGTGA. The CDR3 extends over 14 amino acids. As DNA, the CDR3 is TGTGCCAGCAGCCCCGGGAAGAGCTCCTACGAGCAGTACTTC. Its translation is CASSPGKSSYEQYF.

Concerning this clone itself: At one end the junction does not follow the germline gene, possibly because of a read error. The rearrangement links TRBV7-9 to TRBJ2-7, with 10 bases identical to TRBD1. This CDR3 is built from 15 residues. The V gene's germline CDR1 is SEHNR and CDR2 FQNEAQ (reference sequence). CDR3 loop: CSSSARQGASYEQYF. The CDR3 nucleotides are TGTTCCAGCAGCGCAAGACAGGGGGCATCCTACGAGCAGTACTTC.

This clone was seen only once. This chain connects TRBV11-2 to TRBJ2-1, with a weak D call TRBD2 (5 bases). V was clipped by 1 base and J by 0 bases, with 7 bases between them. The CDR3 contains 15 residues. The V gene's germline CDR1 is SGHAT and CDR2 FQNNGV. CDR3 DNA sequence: TGTGCCAGCAGCTTAGGTGCGGGCTCCTACAATGAGCAGTTCTTC. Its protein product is CASSLGAGSYNEQFF.

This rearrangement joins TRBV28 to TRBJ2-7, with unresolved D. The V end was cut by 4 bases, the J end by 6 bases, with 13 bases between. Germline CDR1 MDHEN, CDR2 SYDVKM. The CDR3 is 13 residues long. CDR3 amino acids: CASSSGIPGEQYF. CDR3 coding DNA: TGTGCCAGCAGTTCCGGAATACCGGGCGAGCAGTACTTC.

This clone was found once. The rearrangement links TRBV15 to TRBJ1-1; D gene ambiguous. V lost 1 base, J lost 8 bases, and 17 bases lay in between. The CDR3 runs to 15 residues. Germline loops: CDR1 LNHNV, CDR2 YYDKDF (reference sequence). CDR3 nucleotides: TGTGCCACCAGCAGAGTTATAGGCAGGTATTCCGAAGCTTTCTTT. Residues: CATSRVIGRYSEAFF. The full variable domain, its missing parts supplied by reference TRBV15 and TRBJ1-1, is DAMVIQNPRYQVTQFGKPVTLSCSQTLNHNVMYWYQQKSSQAPKLLFHYYDKDFNNEADTPDNFQSRRPNTSFCFLDIRSPGLGDTAMYLCATSRVIGRYSEAFFGQGTRLTVV.

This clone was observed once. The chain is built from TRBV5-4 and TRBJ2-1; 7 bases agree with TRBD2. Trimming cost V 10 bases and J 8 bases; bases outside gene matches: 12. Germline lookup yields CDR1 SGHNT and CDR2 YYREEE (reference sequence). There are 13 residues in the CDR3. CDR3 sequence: CASSGRVGDEQFF. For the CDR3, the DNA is TGTGCCTCCAGTGGGAGGGTCGGTGATGAGCAGTTCTTC.